The clone carrying this T cell receptor (beta chain) occurred a few times. The antigen is unknown. A much larger clonotype is one base distant, so this may be a read error. The data are from a study of read filtering for tumor transcriptome and immune sequencing. About the research overall: The cohort had some 17 men and over eleven women aged about 40 to 90, mean about 72 years. Study-level points and caveats: Roughly four fifths of IR-seq clonotypes had one read, totaling about 4% of reads; RNA-seq: roughly 76% and 46%.

From 300 to 450 ng of RNA, a library with molecular barcoded alpha/delta and beta/gamma adaptors was made. TCRdb re-analysed the reads in MiXCR, keeping a single row per CDR3 protein. This repertoire shows approximately 58,000 distinct CDR3 sequences, roughly an eighth found once; its top ten account for approximately 16%. CDR3 length: 13 residues. Looked up from germline, CDR1 is SGHRS and CDR2 is YFSETQ. V shed 3 bases and J shed 4 bases, with 10 bases lying between them. The sequenced sample consisted of a population of CD138-negative cells sorted from bone marrow. The V call is TRBV5-1, the J call TRBJ1-2; no clear D gene. The TCR was taken from a donor aged 40 or older with multiple myeloma. The CDR3 reads CASSSDGGYGYTF. The CDR3 nucleotides are TGCGCCAGCAGCTCGGATGGAGGCTATGGCTACACCTTC.